Ten or more counts support the clone carrying this T cell receptor beta chain. The target antigen is unknown. CDR3-region Arm-PCR and iRepertoire HTBI primers produced the TCR beta libraries. TCRdb reprocessed the multiplex PCR reads with MiXCR, giving one entry per CDR3 protein. The repertoire has a few hundred thousand distinct CDR3 sequences, 15% to 20% of them found once; the top ten carry roughly 10%. The time point denotes: newly diagnosed GD, antithyroid drugs for less than 3 months. Extracted RNA from PBMCs served as the source of the TCR library. The source of the sample is a study of regulatory T cells in long-lasting Graves disease. Overall study context: Graves' patients, diagnosed recently, had received antithyroid drugs under 3 months. General study findings and limits: Persistent disease exhibited a predilection for TRBV28, TRBJ1-2 and TRBJ2-5.

CDR3 size: 17 residues. Trimming removed 6 bases from V and 7 bases from J, with 27 bases in between. The germline V gene encodes CDR1 LNHDA and CDR2 SQIVND (reference sequence). These data also formed part of another study, on T cells in Graves' hyperthyroidism and ophthalmopathy.

The origin of this receptor is a woman aged 25 to 39 with Graves disease. This specimen consisted of peripheral blood mononuclear cells (PBMCs), obtained at new diagnosis, from a patient treated with antithyroid drugs. The chain employs TRBV19 and TRBJ1-2; D may be TRBD1 (5 bases). In DNA, the CDR3 is TGTGCCAGTAGAATTGATTTATCACCCAGGGTTGTGAGTGGCTACACCTTC. Amino acids: CASRIDLSPRVVSGYTF.